This is a list of T cell receptor beta chains from one sample in a study of T cells in Graves' hyperthyroidism and ophthalmopathy. TCRdb passed the multiplex PCR reads through MiXCR, listing each CDR3 protein once. The profile covers a few hundred thousand distinct CDR3 sequences, with about 14% appearing a single time and about an eighth taken by the ten largest. Material: blood. The receptors come from a woman aged 40 to 50 with Graves' hyperthyroidism that later progressed to Graves' ophthalmopathy. Each CDR3 is given with its conserved first and last residue. Each record gives: CDR3 protein, CDR3 DNA, J gene, V gene, clone size, D gene. A D gene is named only where the DNA matches it firmly. Expanded clones get a size class; other rows say once, few or many, or leave the size out.

CDR3 protein: CAISGDSRNSPLHF
CDR3 DNA: TGTGCCATCAGCGGGGACTCGAGGAATTCACCCCTCCACTTT
J gene: TRBJ1-6
V gene: TRBV10-3
clone size: many
D gene: -

CDR3 protein: CASSPPPKWTGGNGEQFF
CDR3 DNA: TGTGCCAGCTCACCACCCCCAAAATGGACAGGGGGTAACGGTGAGCAGTTCTTC
J gene: TRBJ2-1
V gene: TRBV18
clone size: -
D gene: TRBD1

CDR3 protein: CASSLGAGVGNEQFF
CDR3 DNA: TGTGCCAGCAGTTTAGGAGCAGGGGTCGGCAATGAGCAGTTCTTC
J gene: TRBJ2-1
V gene: TRBV28
clone size: many
D gene: -

CDR3 protein: CASSEGPSAGGAHVLTF
CDR3 DNA: TGCGCCAGCAGCGAGGGGCCCTCCGCTGGTGGGGCCCACGTCCTGACTTTC
J gene: TRBJ2-6
V gene: TRBV5-1
clone size: -
D gene: -

CDR3 protein: CASSTKGGAFF
CDR3 DNA: TGTGCCAGTAGTACGAAGGGAGGAGCTTTCTTT
J gene: TRBJ1-1
V gene: TRBV19
clone size: -
D gene: -

CDR3 protein: CASSLLGWTEAFF
CDR3 DNA: TGTGCCAGCAGTTTATTGGGATGGACTGAAGCTTTCTTT
J gene: TRBJ1-1
V gene: TRBV28
clone size: many
D gene: -

CDR3 protein: CASSLSRRLVADTQYF
CDR3 DNA: TGTGCCAGCAGTTTAAGTAGGCGCCTTGTAGCAGATACGCAGTATTTT
J gene: TRBJ2-3
V gene: TRBV12-3/TRBV12-4
clone size: many
D gene: -

CDR3 protein: CASSVAGDDTGELFF
CDR3 DNA: TGTGCCAGCAGCGTAGCAGGGGACGACACCGGGGAGCTGTTTTTT
J gene: TRBJ2-2
V gene: TRBV9
clone size: many
D gene: -

CDR3 protein: CSARVLASGRYSYNEQFF
CDR3 DNA: TGCAGTGCTAGAGTCTTGGCTAGCGGGCGTTATTCTTACAATGAGCAGTTCTTC
J gene: TRBJ2-1
V gene: TRBV20-1
clone size: few
D gene: TRBD2

CDR3 protein: CASGWTGQTDTQYF
CDR3 DNA: TGTGCCAGCGGATGGACAGGGCAGACAGATACGCAGTATTTT
J gene: TRBJ2-3
V gene: TRBV12-3/TRBV12-4
clone size: many
D gene: TRBD1

CDR3 protein: CASSSPGPLRNEQFF
CDR3 DNA: TGTGCCAGCAGTTCACCCGGGCCCCTCAGGAATGAGCAGTTCTTC
J gene: TRBJ2-1
V gene: TRBV28
clone size: many
D gene: -

CDR3 protein: CASSGTGMDEKLFF
CDR3 DNA: TGTGCCAGCAGTGGGACAGGGATGGATGAAAAACTGTTTTTT
J gene: TRBJ1-4
V gene: TRBV2
clone size: -
D gene: TRBD1

CDR3 protein: CASSPGQPRDTQYF
CDR3 DNA: TGTGCCAGCAGCCCAGGACAGCCCCGAGATACGCAGTATTTT
J gene: TRBJ2-3
V gene: TRBV5-6
clone size: few
D gene: -

CDR3 protein: CAWSEGPDQETQYF
CDR3 DNA: TGTGCCTGGAGCGAGGGTCCGGATCAAGAGACCCAGTACTTC
J gene: TRBJ2-5
V gene: TRBV30
clone size: many
D gene: -

CDR3 protein: CASSLSGSGTDTQYF
CDR3 DNA: TGTGCCAGCAGCCTCAGCGGGAGTGGCACAGATACGCAGTATTTT
J gene: TRBJ2-3
V gene: TRBV7-3
clone size: many
D gene: TRBD2

CDR3 protein: CASSHRGGANEKLFF
CDR3 DNA: TGCGCCAGCAGCCACCGGGGGGGAGCTAATGAAAAACTGTTTTTT
J gene: TRBJ1-4
V gene: TRBV5-1
clone size: -
D gene: -

CDR3 protein: CASSWGPTAYDLYF
CDR3 DNA: TGTGCCAGCAGCTGGGGCCCGACGGCCTACGACCTATACTTC
J gene: TRBJ2-7
V gene: TRBV27
clone size: -
D gene: -

CDR3 protein: CASSIYFVGFGEDTQYF
CDR3 DNA: TGTGCCAGCAGTATATACTTCGTTGGGTTCGGTGAGGATACGCAGTATTTT
J gene: TRBJ2-3
V gene: TRBV25-1
clone size: many
D gene: -

CDR3 protein: CASSLTAGGPLYEQYF
CDR3 DNA: TGTGCCAGCAGCCTAACGGCGGGAGGGCCTTTATACGAGCAGTACTTC
J gene: TRBJ2-7
V gene: TRBV28
clone size: -
D gene: TRBD2

CDR3 protein: CASLRGTGNQPQHF
CDR3 DNA: TGTGCCAGCCTACGGGGAACGGGCAATCAGCCCCAGCATTTT
J gene: TRBJ1-5
V gene: TRBV28
clone size: many
D gene: -

CDR3 protein: CATSDNGEQFF
CDR3 DNA: TGTGCCACCAGTGATAACGGGGAGCAGTTCTTC
J gene: TRBJ2-1
V gene: TRBV24-1
clone size: many
D gene: -

CDR3 protein: CASSLRVAIYNEQFF
CDR3 DNA: TGTGCCAGCAGTTTAAGGGTAGCTATTTACAATGAGCAGTTCTTC
J gene: TRBJ2-1
V gene: TRBV12-3/TRBV12-4
clone size: many
D gene: -

CDR3 protein: CSVAGTSGSPTGELFF
CDR3 DNA: TGCAGCGTGGCCGGGACTAGCGGGAGCCCCACCGGGGAGCTGTTTTTT
J gene: TRBJ2-2
V gene: TRBV29-1
clone size: -
D gene: TRBD2

CDR3 protein: CASSSNGQAGEAFF
CDR3 DNA: TGTGCCAGCAGCTCAAACGGTCAGGCTGGAGAAGCTTTCTTT
J gene: TRBJ1-1
V gene: TRBV7-3
clone size: many
D gene: -

CDR3 protein: CASSSSGTQPYNEQFF
CDR3 DNA: TGTGCCAGCAGTTCCTCCGGGACTCAGCCCTACAATGAGCAGTTCTTC
J gene: TRBJ2-1
V gene: TRBV28
clone size: many
D gene: -

CDR3 protein: CASRFAGGNQPQHF
CDR3 DNA: TGTGCCAGCAGGTTCGCAGGGGGCAATCAGCCCCAGCATTTT
J gene: TRBJ1-5
V gene: TRBV2
clone size: many
D gene: -

CDR3 protein: CASTWGGQEGLALGYNEQFF
CDR3 DNA: TGTGCCAGCACCTGGGGGGGACAGGAAGGGCTGGCTCTGGGCTACAATGAGCAGTTCTTC
J gene: TRBJ2-1
V gene: TRBV5-6
clone size: few
D gene: -